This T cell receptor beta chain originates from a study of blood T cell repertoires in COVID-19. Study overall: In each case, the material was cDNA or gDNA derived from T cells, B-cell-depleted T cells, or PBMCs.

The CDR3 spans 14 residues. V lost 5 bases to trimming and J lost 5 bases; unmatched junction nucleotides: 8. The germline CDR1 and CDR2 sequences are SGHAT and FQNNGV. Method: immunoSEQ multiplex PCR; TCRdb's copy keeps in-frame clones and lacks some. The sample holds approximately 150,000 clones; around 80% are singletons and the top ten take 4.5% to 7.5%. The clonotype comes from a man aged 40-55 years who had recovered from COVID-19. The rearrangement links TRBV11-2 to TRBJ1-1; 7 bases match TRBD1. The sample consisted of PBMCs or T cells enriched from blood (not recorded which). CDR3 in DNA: TGTGCCAGCAGCCCCCCGGACAGGCAGACTGAAGCTTTCTTT. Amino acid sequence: CASSPPDRQTEAFF.